This entry concerns a single TCR beta chain. The data derive from a study of blood T cell repertoires in COVID-19. Turning to the study itself: COVID-19 samples collected from the United States, Italy and Spain covered acute and convalescent phases. From T cells, B-cell-depleted T cells, or PBMCs came the material, which was cDNA or gDNA.

Deletions cut 1 base from V and 0 bases from J, with 12 bases between. This CDR3 comprises 16 residues. Germline V gene sequence: CDR1 LGHDT, CDR2 YNNKEL (reference sequence). Original analysis: Reference gene primers were amplified, and this amplification served to estimate nucleated cell counts. Using immunoSEQ multiplex PCR, the repertoire was profiled, and TCRdb retains in-frame clones only, with some absent. V, J and clone size are taken as reported in that table, and D and trimming were inferred from the DNA itself. The data hold more than 85,000 clones, with around nine tenths observed a single time.

This TCR came from a woman over 75 with acute or convalescent COVID-19. The sequenced sample was peripheral blood. The J gene is TRBJ2-5, the V gene TRBV3-1 (or the pseudogene TRBV3-2); D remains unclear. In DNA, the CDR3 is TGTGCCAGCAGCCAAGGCAGGAACCATTACCAAGAGACCCAGTACTTC. Its translation is CASSQGRNHYQETQYF.